Presented here are 21 T cell receptor beta chains from one specimen sequenced in a study of T cell repertoires in cytomegalovirus infection. TCRdb fed the reads into MiXCR, producing one record per CDR3 protein. Among 86,000 or so distinct CDR3 sequences listed, more than 20% were seen once. For these receptors, no antigen is known. The specimen was CD8+ T cells from cultured PBMCs, collected from culture after CMV antigen stimulation. These receptors came from a human donor in good health (CMV status not recorded). Some clones in this sample may be carry-over from other donors' samples.

In this sample, this clonotype turned up a few times. The CDR3 bases are TGTGCCAGCAGCGTAGGTGCAGGGGCCGGTCAGCCCCAGCATTTT. Encoded protein: CASSVGAGAGQPQHF. V is TRBV9 and J is TRBJ1-5, with a tentative D call TRBD1 (6 bases). This CDR3 has 15 amino acids. V gave up 0 bases and J gave up 6 bases, with 13 bases separating them. Germline V gives CDR1 SGDLS, CDR2 YYNGEE.

This clonotype occurred once. Relative to the germline gene, one junction end is altered; a read error may explain this. V is TRBV4-3 and J is TRBJ2-2; 13 bases agree with TRBD2. Germline values: CDR1 LGHNA, CDR2 YSLEER. The CDR3 consists of 17 residues. The CDR3 DNA reads as TGCGCCAGCAGCGTACTAGCGGGAGGGCCAAACACCAGGGAGCTGTTTTTT. Its protein product is CASSVLAGGPNTRELFF.

This clonotype has more than one count but fewer than ten. V is TRBV28 and J is TRBJ2-5, with a weak D call TRBD1 (5 bases). Germline V lookup: CDR1 MDHEN, CDR2 SYDVKM. There are 16 residues in the CDR3. Trimming removed 0 bases at V and 5 bases at J, with 16 bases between. CDR3 region: CASSLWDTFGAETQYF. CDR3 nucleotides: TGTGCCAGCAGTTTATGGGACACATTTGGTGCGGAGACCCAGTACTTC.

This chain links TRBV28 with TRBJ2-7; unclear D gene. Germline lookup yields CDR1 MDHEN and CDR2 SYDVKM. Trimming left V 7 bases short and J 2 bases short, with 6 bases between. The CDR3 has 11 amino acids. CDR3 in amino acids: CASTTTYEQYF. DNA of the CDR3: TGTGCCAGCACCACAACCTACGAGCAGTACTTC. The whole variable domain, remainder taken from reference TRBV28 and TRBJ2-7, is DVKVTQSSRYLVKRTGEKVFLECVQDMDHENMFWYRQDPGLGLRLIYFSYDVKMKEKGDIPEGYSVSREKKERFSLILESASTNQTSMYLCASTTTYEQYFGPGTRLTVT.

This clonotype was counted only a few times. The chain joins TRBV4-3 to TRBJ2-3; D ambiguous. The ends were cut back, 0 bases at V and 4 bases at J, with 8 bases in the middle. The length of the CDR3 is 14 residues. Germline V gives CDR1 LGHNA, CDR2 YSLEER. Here the CDR3 reads CASSQDLAADTQYF. CDR3 bases: TGCGCCAGCAGCCAAGATCTTGCGGCAGATACGCAGTATTTT.

This clonotype showed up just a few times. This chain joins TRBV5-1 and TRBJ2-5; 9 bases line up with TRBD2. Germline values: CDR1 SGHRS, CDR2 YFSETQ. With V trimmed by 7 bases and J by 3 bases, 10 bases remained unmatched. This CDR3 has 15 amino acids. CDR3 loop: CASVRGLAREETQYF. CDR3 sequence (DNA): TGCGCCAGCGTCCGCGGACTAGCGAGGGAAGAGACCCAGTACTTC.

Comments on this clonotype: This may be a read error: a much more frequent sequence differs by one nucleotide. The gene calls are TRBV7-6 and TRBJ1-3; D is unresolved. Trimming left V 5 bases short and J 1 base short, with 21 bases between. The germline V gene has CDR1 SGHVS and CDR2 FNYEAQ. This CDR3 has 18 residues. The CDR3, as DNA: TGTGCCAGCAGCCCTACTTTTAGGGCGACGGGTTCTGGAAACACCATATATTTT. This translates into CASSPTFRATGSGNTIYF.

The gene calls are TRBV6-1 and TRBJ2-4; D perhaps matches TRBD1 (6 bases). This CDR3 is 14 amino acids long. V gave up 3 bases and J gave up 8 bases, with 14 bases separating them. The germline gives CDR1 MNHNS, CDR2 SASEGT. The CDR3 is CASSDYRERHIQYF. The DNA for the CDR3 is TGTGCCAGCAGTGACTACAGGGAGCGCCACATTCAGTACTTC.

The chain combines TRBV20-1 with TRBJ2-7, with a weak D call TRBD1 (6 bases). The CDR3 runs to 16 residues. Germline CDR1 DFQATT, CDR2 SNEGSKA (reference sequence). V dropped 0 bases and J dropped 7 bases, with 22 bases sitting between them. CDR3 in amino acids: CSARDPRGPSLEEQYF. CDR3 DNA sequence: TGCAGTGCTAGAGATCCCAGGGGCCCCTCCTTGGAGGAGCAGTACTTC.

The chain couples TRBV6-1 to TRBJ1-6; D possibly corresponds to TRBD1 (5 bases). V was clipped by 5 bases and J by 11 bases, with 19 bases between them. The germline V gene has CDR1 MNHNS and CDR2 SASEGT. CDR3 length: 15 amino acids. The CDR3, as DNA: TGTGCCAGCAGTTTTCCGGGGGGAGGTCGGACACCCCTCCACTTT. As protein: CASSFPGGGRTPLHF.

The table lists this clonotype with many counts. The J gene is TRBJ1-2, the V gene TRBV7-6, with no clear D. Germline V gene data show CDR1 as SGHVS and CDR2 as FNYEAQ. V lost 4 bases, J lost 5 bases, and 23 bases lay in between. CDR3 size: 17 residues. CDR3 in DNA: TGTGCCAGCAGCTCAATGGTCACACCACCCTTAGGGTATGGCTACACCTTC. This gives the protein CASSSMVTPPLGYGYTF.

This clonotype has a count of ten or more. The CDR3 loop reads CASSLLNWLYEKLFF. The CDR3 nucleotides are TGTGCCAGCAGCTTATTAAACTGGCTATATGAAAAACTGTTTTTT. V and J are TRBV7-2 and TRBJ1-4; D is unresolved. The V end was cut by 2 bases, the J end by 6 bases, with 13 bases between. CDR1 SGHTA and CDR2 FQGNSA come from the germline V gene. The CDR3 covers 15 residues.

The rearrangement joins TRBV15 to TRBJ1-5; 7 bases match TRBD1. Germline V gene lookup returns CDR1 LNHNV and CDR2 YYDKDF (reference sequence). The length of the CDR3 is 14 residues. V shed 3 bases and J 4 bases; nucleotides not matched to a gene: 3. CDR3 sequence (DNA): TGTGCCACCAGCAGGGGGACAGAAAATCAGCCCCAGCATTTT. Protein sequence: CATSRGTENQPQHF.

This clonotype was seen a handful of times. This rearrangement joins TRBV2 to TRBJ2-7, with unresolved D. Germline CDR1 is SNHLY and CDR2 is FYNNEI. There are 11 residues in the CDR3. Trimming removed 3 bases at V and 6 bases at J, with 6 bases between. In DNA, the CDR3 is TGTGCCAGCAGTGAGAACAGCGAGCAGTACTTC. Residues: CASSENSEQYF.

This chain uses TRBV11-3 with TRBJ1-6; 7 nucleotides agree with TRBD1. This CDR3 is 16 amino acids long. Germline values: CDR1 SGHNT, CDR2 YENEEA. V shed 1 base, J shed 4 bases, and the junction held 4 bases outside the gene matches. CDR3: CASSLGEDRYNSPLHF. The CDR3 coding sequence is TGTGCCAGCAGCTTAGGGGAGGACAGGTATAATTCACCCCTCCACTTT.

Ten or more counts support this clonotype. The junction differs from germline at one of its ends, possibly a read error. The chain employs TRBV28 and TRBJ2-4; the D is unclear. The CDR3 is made up of 15 amino acids. From germline, CDR1 is MDHEN and CDR2 SYDVKM. CDR3 residues: CASSLFQDPITPQIF. The CDR3 region has the DNA TGTGCCAGCAGTTTATTCCAGGATCCAATAACTCCCCAAATCTTC.

As to this clonotype: A junction end diverges from the germline sequence, so it may reflect a read error. The V gene is TRBV14, the J gene TRBJ1-6, with D possibly being TRBD1 (6 bases). Looked up from germline, CDR1 is SGHDN and CDR2 is FVKESK. The CDR3 extends over 14 amino acids. DNA of the CDR3: TGTGCCAGCGGCCAAAGGGGACAAAATTCACCCCTCCACTTT. The encoded protein is CASGQRGQNSPLHF.

The rearrangement uses TRBV18 and TRBJ1-5; 10 positions match TRBD1. The CDR3 totals 14 residues. Germline V gene data show CDR1 as KGHSH and CDR2 as LQKENI. V lost 3 bases to trimming and J lost 7 bases; unmatched junction nucleotides: 3. CDR3 sequence reads: CASSPGTGVQPQHF. The CDR3 nucleotides read TGTGCCAGCTCACCCGGGACAGGGGTGCAGCCCCAGCATTTT.

This clonotype was seen repeatedly, ten times or more. The chain couples TRBV7-6 to TRBJ2-1; D tentatively fits TRBD1 or TRBD2 (5 bases each). The length of the CDR3 is 16 residues. Trimming took 2 bases from V and 2 from J, leaving 13 bases between them. Per germline, CDR1 SGHVS and CDR2 FNYEAQ. As DNA, the CDR3 is TGTGCCAGCAGCTTAAGAACGACGGGACCCTACAATGAGCAGTTCTTC. As protein: CASSLRTTGPYNEQFF.

This rearrangement joins TRBV19 to TRBJ2-5; D is unclear. The CDR3 is 10 amino acids. Trimming left V 6 bases short and J 4 bases short, with 3 bases between. In germline, CDR1 is LNHDA, CDR2 SQIVND (reference sequence). In nucleotides, the CDR3 is TGTGCCAGTAGGGGAGAGACCCAGTACTTC. Translated: CASRGETQYF.

This clonotype came up a few times. The V call is TRBV6-5, the J call TRBJ2-6, with TRBD1 identical over 9 bases. Trimming at V came to 5 bases and at J to 4 bases, leaving 9 bases not matched to a gene. The CDR3 covers 17 residues. Germline CDR1 is MNHEY and CDR2 is SVGAGI. CDR3: CASSHWTGDSGANVLTF. The CDR3 coding sequence is TGTGCCAGCAGTCACTGGACAGGGGATTCCGGGGCCAACGTCCTGACTTTC.